This TCR beta chain was sequenced during a study of metastatic and nonmetastatic thyroid tumors. Study as a whole: Repertoire data that came from the blood and tumor or nodule tissue of malignant and benign thyroid patients were compared. Study-level points and caveats: In blood and tumor, TCR beta diversity was reportedly significantly higher in malignant thyroid tumors than in benign nodules.

Per the original methods: Construction of a distant-metastasis classifier for papillary thyroid cancer relied on CDR3 differences across clinicopathological groups. TCRdb called clones again from the PCR reads with MiXCR. The V and J calls here are based on TCRdb, not the publication. The table shows just over 20,000 clones, with roughly an eighth occurring only once. Until they underwent thyroid surgery, no patient had received any treatment. As regards this clone: The antigen is unknown.

Between the trimmed V and J ends, which lost 3 bases and 6 bases, there was a span of 12 bases. Germline V gives CDR1 KGHSH, CDR2 LQKENI. The CDR3 totals 14 residues. This TCR was sampled from a male donor with papillary thyroid cancer or a benign thyroid nodule (not recorded which). Some clones in this sample may be carry-over from other donors' samples. The sequencing input was blood. The rearrangement joins TRBV18 to TRBJ1-5, with D unresolved. In nucleotides, the CDR3 is TGTGCCAGCTCACCCCGGGCAGTCGGTCAGCCCCAGCATTTT. Translating it yields CASSPRAVGQPQHF. Looking up the rest from reference TRBV18 and TRBJ1-5 gives the full variable domain: NAGVMQNPRHLVRRRGQEARLRCSPMKGHSHVYWYRQLPEEGLKFMVYLQKENIIDESGMPKERFSAEFPKEGPSILRIQQVVRGDSAAYFCASSPRAVGQPQHFGDGTRLSIL.